This T cell receptor beta chain was recorded in a study of blood T cell repertoires in COVID-19. Study overall: Italy, Spain and the United States were the sources of the convalescent and acute COVID-19 samples. From T cells, B-cell-depleted T cells, or PBMCs came the material, which was cDNA or gDNA.

Original data processing: Reference gene primers were amplified, and this amplification served to estimate nucleated cell counts. Sequencing was performed with immunoSEQ multiplex PCR; in TCRdb, only in-frame clones are kept and a portion is missing. V and J calls and clone size are copied from that table; D and trimming were computed from the DNA. This sample has around 100,000 clones, with 65% to 80% found just once. V lost 4 bases to trimming and J lost 1 base, with 7 bases between them. Germline V CDR1 and CDR2: SQVTM, ANQGSEA. The CDR3 extends over 12 amino acids. The TCR comes from a man aged 70-80 years with active or convalescent COVID-19. The sequenced sample was peripheral blood. The rearrangement links TRBV29-1 to TRBJ2-5; unclear D gene. The CDR3 sequence: CSVVTGQETQYF. The CDR3 bases are TGCAGCGTTGTAACTGGCCAAGAGACCCAGTACTTC.